This T cell receptor (beta chain) was sequenced for a study of CD8 T cells in ankylosing spondylitis. Study-wide results and limits: Significant enrichment of disease-linked clones was reported in matched ankylosing spondylitis synovial fluid. Made up of eight highly homologous variants, a TCR beta motif appeared characteristic of ankylosing spondylitis blood. Disease-linked clones, CD8+, were relatively rare in peripheral blood. In the blood and synovial fluid of reactive arthritis, some motif variants had been previously reported.

J lost 2 bases, V lost 4 bases, and 2 bases had no gene match. The CDR3 spans 15 residues. Each CDR3 protein gets one entry after TCRdb re-called the 5' RACE reads with MiXCR. The data contain under 250,000 distinct CDR3 sequences, 20% to 30% of them singletons. This clonotype was seen at least ten times. The target antigen is unknown. This sequence joins TRBV12-3 or TRBV12-4 and TRBJ2-1, with 10 bases lining up with TRBD1. Sequences were obtained from blood, either unsorted or a sorted T cell fraction (not recorded which). The sequence derives from a male donor with ankylosing spondylitis or in good health (not recorded which). The CDR3 DNA follows: TGTGCCAGCAGTTGGGACAGGGGAACCTACAATGAGCAGTTCTTC. Translation: CASSWDRGTYNEQFF.